Listed below are T cell receptor beta chains from one sample, sequenced in a study of T-cell reconstitution after alpha-beta-depleted transplantation in children. One entry per CDR3 protein results from TCRdb running MiXCR on the PCR reads. Of 500,000 to 650,000 distinct CDR3 sequences listed, 10% to 15% were seen once; the top ten hold about 2.2%. Specimen: PBMCs, mostly from graft donor cells, collected 360 days after TCRalphabeta/CD19-depleted stem cell transplant. The receptors come from a male patient younger than 18 who had a stem cell transplant for acute myeloid leukemia, so the T cells may come from the graft donor. Each CDR3 is given with its conserved first and last residue. D genes are given only for firm matches. Clone size is shown for a subset of rows, as once, few, many or a class of expanded clone.

abundance,v_gene,d_gene,j_gene,CDR3nt,CDR3aa
few,TRBV7-8,NA,TRBJ1-1,TGTGCCAGCAGCTTCTCTCTTTGGACTAAATTGAACACTGAAGCTTTCTTT,CASSFSLWTKLNTEAFF
NA,TRBV29-1,TRBD2,TRBJ2-3,TGCAGCGTTGGAGGACTAGCGGGAGGCGGCACAGATACGCAGTATTTT,CSVGGLAGGGTDTQYF
few,TRBV6-5,NA,TRBJ1-1,TGTGCCAGCAGTTACCATAACAGGGTTCGGAGCACTGAAGCTTTCTTT,CASSYHNRVRSTEAFF
few,TRBV5-1,TRBD1,TRBJ1-2,TGCGCCAGCAGCCTAGATCGGACAGGGAATGGCTACACCTTC,CASSLDRTGNGYTF
many,TRBV28,TRBD1,TRBJ1-3,TGTGCCAGCAGCCGGGGGATCGGACAGGCCGTAGATTTT,CASSRGIGQAVDF
NA,TRBV5-5,TRBD1,TRBJ2-5,TGTGCCAGCAGCTTGGTAGGCAGGGGGCCCCCAGGAGAGACCCAGTACTTC,CASSLVGRGPPGETQYF
many,TRBV7-9,NA,TRBJ2-3,TGTGCCAGCAGCTTAGACTCGCGGACAGATACGCAGTATTTT,CASSLDSRTDTQYF
NA,TRBV7-2,TRBD2,TRBJ2-7,TGTGCCAGCAGCTTAGTCTCTACTACTAGCGCAGACGAGCAGTACTTC,CASSLVSTTSADEQYF
NA,TRBV18,NA,TRBJ2-7,TGTGCCAGCTCACCGGACAGTTCCCTCTACGAGCAGTACTTC,CASSPDSSLYEQYF
many,TRBV7-2,TRBD2,TRBJ2-2,TGTGCCAGCAGCTCCGCGTTACTAGCGGGGGGGACCGGGGAGCTGTTTTTT,CASSSALLAGGTGELFF
few,TRBV30,NA,TRBJ2-1,TGTGCCTGGATTCCTATGGGGAATGAGCAGTTCTTC,CAWIPMGNEQFF
few,TRBV25-1,NA,TRBJ2-2,TGTGCCAGCAGTCCCCCCGGCAGGGCCACCGGGGAGCTGTTTTTT,CASSPPGRATGELFF
few,TRBV5-1,TRBD2,TRBJ2-3,TGCGCCAGCGATCCCCTAAGCGGGAGTGGGACAGATACGCAGTATTTT,CASDPLSGSGTDTQYF
few,TRBV28,NA,TRBJ1-1,TGTGCCAGCAGCCTGACGGTGGGACGAGGAGCTTTCTTT,CASSLTVGRGAFF
few,TRBV30,TRBD2,TRBJ2-7,TGTGCCTGGAGTGTAAGGGGACTAGTCTACGAGCAGTACTTC,CAWSVRGLVYEQYF
few,TRBV29-1,NA,TRBJ1-1,TGCAGCGTTGCTCCTACCACTGAAGCTTTCTTT,CSVAPTTEAFF
few,TRBV7-2,NA,TRBJ1-2,TGTGCCAGCAGCTGGGTTGTCGGGGGCATCTATGGCTACACCTTC,CASSWVVGGIYGYTF
NA,TRBV12-3/TRBV12-4,TRBD1,TRBJ2-7,TGTGCCAGCAGTTTAGGGACAGGGTGGGGCTACGAGCAGTACTTC,CASSLGTGWGYEQYF
many,TRBV29-1,TRBD2,TRBJ2-3,TGCAGCGCGACTAGCGGGACTCGCACAGATACGCAGTATTTT,CSATSGTRTDTQYF
NA,TRBV5-1,NA,TRBJ2-7,TGCGCCAGCAGCTTGGTTCTAGCAAAAGGCTACGAGCAGTACTTC,CASSLVLAKGYEQYF
NA,TRBV4-3,TRBD1,TRBJ2-7,TGCGCCAGCAGCCGAACCGGGACAGTATGCTACGAGCAGTACTTC,CASSRTGTVCYEQYF
NA,TRBV10-3,NA,TRBJ2-7,TGTGCCATCAGTGACCCGGAGGGCCGAAAGAACGAGCAGTACTTC,CAISDPEGRKNEQYF
few,TRBV14,NA,TRBJ2-4,TGTGCCAGCAGCCAAGGTGGGGCCGTTCTAGCCAAAAACATTCAGTACTTC,CASSQGGAVLAKNIQYF
NA,TRBV4-3,NA,TRBJ1-3,TGCGCCAGCAGCCCGCAGCGGGGAACTGGAAACACCATATATTTT,CASSPQRGTGNTIYF
NA,TRBV9,NA,TRBJ2-5,TGTGCCAGCAGCGTAGAACCGACGGTTCAAGAGACCCAGTACTTC,CASSVEPTVQETQYF
many,TRBV12-3/TRBV12-4,NA,TRBJ2-1,TGTGCCAGCAGCCCCTCGGGGCCACAGGGGAGGGGGCCCAATGAGCAGTTCTTC,CASSPSGPQGRGPNEQFF
NA,TRBV4-3,NA,TRBJ2-5,TGCGCCAGCAGCCCGTTCTCTAAGGGGGGGGAGACCCAGTACTTC,CASSPFSKGGETQYF
many,TRBV20-1,TRBD2,TRBJ2-3,TGCAGTGCCAATAGCGGGATTGGAGATACGCAGTATTTT,CSANSGIGDTQYF
NA,TRBV4-3,NA,TRBJ1-2,TGCGCCAGCAGCCAAGATCCCGGGGGCAGCTATGGCTACACCTTC,CASSQDPGGSYGYTF
NA,TRBV7-9,TRBD2,TRBJ2-7,TGTGCCAGCAGCTTAGTGGCTAGCGGGAGCCACGAGCAGTACTTC,CASSLVASGSHEQYF
few,TRBV12-3/TRBV12-4,NA,TRBJ1-1,TGTGCCAGCAGTATAGGACCCGGGGCTGAAGCTTTCTTT,CASSIGPGAEAFF
few,TRBV6-5,NA,TRBJ1-1,TGTGCCAGCAGTTATGCCGATCCCGGTGAAGCTTTCTTT,CASSYADPGEAFF
many,TRBV6-5,TRBD2,TRBJ2-7,TGTGCCAGCAGTCAGACAGCGGGAGGGATATACGAGCAGTACTTC,CASSQTAGGIYEQYF
many,TRBV29-1,NA,TRBJ2-3,TGCAGCGTTGAGGCTAGCTTAAGCACAGATACGCAGTATTTT,CSVEASLSTDTQYF
NA,TRBV10-3,TRBD2,TRBJ2-5,TGTGCCATCAGTGGTCGGACTAGCGGGAGGGGTCTGCAAGAGACCCAGTACTTC,CAISGRTSGRGLQETQYF
NA,TRBV15,NA,TRBJ2-1,TGTGCCACCAGCACGTACAATGAGCAGTTCTTC,CATSTYNEQFF
NA,TRBV6-5,NA,TRBJ2-5,TGTGCCAGCAGTTCCCCCTCAGCAGGGGCGGAGACCCAGTACTTC,CASSSPSAGAETQYF
few,TRBV9,TRBD1,TRBJ1-6,TGTGCCAGCAGCGTAGGAGGACAGGGTTATTCACCCCTCCACTTT,CASSVGGQGYSPLHF
NA,TRBV29-1,NA,TRBJ1-1,TGCAGCGTGGCTGGGACATTTGAAGCTTTCTTT,CSVAGTFEAFF
medium-sized,TRBV7-2,TRBD1,TRBJ2-2,TGTGCCAGCAGCTTAGTACCCCCGGGACAGGCGACCGGGGAGCTGTTTTTT,CASSLVPPGQATGELFF
NA,TRBV7-9,NA,TRBJ2-7,TGTGCCAGCAGCTTTGAAAGGACGCAACGTTACGAGCAGTACTTC,CASSFERTQRYEQYF
many,TRBV15,NA,TRBJ2-7,TGTGCCACCAGCAGAGATGGTAGTAGGAGGTACGAGCAGTACTTC,CATSRDGSRRYEQYF
many,TRBV28,NA,TRBJ1-2,TGTGCCAGCAGATCGACAGGCCGAACCTATGGCTACACCTTC,CASRSTGRTYGYTF